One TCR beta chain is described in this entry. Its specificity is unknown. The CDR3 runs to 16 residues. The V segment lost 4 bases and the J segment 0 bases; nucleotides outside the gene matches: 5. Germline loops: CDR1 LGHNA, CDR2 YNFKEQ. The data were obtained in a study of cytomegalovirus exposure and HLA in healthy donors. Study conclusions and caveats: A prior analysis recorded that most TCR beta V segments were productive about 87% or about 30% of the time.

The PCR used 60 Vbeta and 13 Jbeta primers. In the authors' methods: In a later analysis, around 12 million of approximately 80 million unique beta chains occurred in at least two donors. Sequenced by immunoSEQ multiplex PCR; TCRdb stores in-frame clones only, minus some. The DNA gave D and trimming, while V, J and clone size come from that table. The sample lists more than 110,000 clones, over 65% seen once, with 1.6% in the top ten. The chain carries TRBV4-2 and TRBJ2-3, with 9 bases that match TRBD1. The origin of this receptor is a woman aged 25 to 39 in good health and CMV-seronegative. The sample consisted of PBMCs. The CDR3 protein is CASSRGQGTSTDTQYF. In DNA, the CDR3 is TGTGCCAGCAGCCGTGGACAGGGGACTAGCACAGATACGCAGTATTTT.